The next 30 T cell receptor beta chains were all read from a single sample in a study of T cell repertoires in cytomegalovirus infection. In TCRdb, the reads were re-called with MiXCR into one record per CDR3 protein. The repertoire holds 450,000 to 550,000 distinct CDR3 sequences, with roughly 43% as singletons. Antigens of these TCRs are unknown. The sequencing here drew on cultured PBMCs, taken from culture after CMV antigen stimulation. All receptors come from a human donor in good health (CMV status not recorded). Some clones in this sample may be carry-over from other donors' samples.

This clonotype was seen only a few times. The gene calls are TRBV7-2 and TRBJ1-1; D unresolved. Germline loops: CDR1 SGHTA, CDR2 FQGNSA. This CDR3 region has 14 residues. Trimming shortened V by 2 bases and J by 0 bases, and 7 bases separated the two germline ends. The CDR3 loop reads CASSLQNLNTEAFF. DNA of the CDR3: TGTGCCAGCAGCTTACAGAATTTGAACACTGAAGCTTTCTTT.

The chain carries TRBV5-1 and TRBJ1-4, with D possibly TRBD1 on 5 matching bases. V gave up 1 base and J gave up 0 bases, with 10 bases separating them. There are 16 residues in the CDR3. Per the germline V gene, CDR1 is SGHRS and CDR2 is YFSETQ. The CDR3, as DNA: TGCGCCAGCAGCTTGCGGCAGGGAGCAACTAATGAAAAACTGTTTTTT. It specifies CASSLRQGATNEKLFF.

The chain has TRBV7-6 and TRBJ1-1; tentative D call: TRBD1 (5 bases). Germline values: CDR1 SGHVS, CDR2 FNYEAQ. CDR3 length: 14 residues. V was pared by 2 bases and J by 6 bases, with 13 bases between. The CDR3, as DNA: TGTGCCAGCAGCTTAATTACAGGCGAGGCTGAAGCTTTCTTT. This encodes CASSLITGEAEAFF.

This clonotype was observed a handful of times. The rearrangement links TRBV7-2 to TRBJ2-7; D is ambiguous. This CDR3 is 13 amino acids long. The germline gives CDR1 SGHTA, CDR2 FQGNSA. V lost 6 bases and J lost 2, with 11 bases in between. DNA for the CDR3: TGTGCCAGCAGGTTGGCAGGAGCCTACGAGCAGTACTTC. Its protein product is CASRLAGAYEQYF.

The chain recombines TRBV6-1 with TRBJ2-7; D uncertain. Per germline, CDR1 MNHNS and CDR2 SASEGT. The CDR3 runs 14 residues. V was cut by 2 bases and J by 6 bases, with 14 bases left in between. DNA for the CDR3: TGTGCCAGCAGTGAACCTTATGGGCCTCTCGAGCAGTACTTC. It translates to CASSEPYGPLEQYF.

The chain links TRBV7-4 to TRBJ2-1; weak D call: TRBD2 (6 bases). The CDR3 extends over 16 amino acids. The germline gives CDR1 SGHVT, CDR2 SQSDAQ. Trimming shortened V by 7 bases and J by 4 bases, and 20 bases separated the two germline ends. In DNA, the CDR3 is TGTGCCAGCAACCCCCCCGCGGGGCGGCAGTACAATGAGCAGTTCTTC. This gives the protein CASNPPAGRQYNEQFF.

The table lists this clonotype with a few counts. The chain combines TRBV5-5 with TRBJ2-7; no clear D. The CDR3 runs 13 residues. CDR1 is SGHKS, CDR2 YYEKEE, per germline (reference sequence). Trimming removed 0 bases at V and 2 bases at J, with 6 bases between. The CDR3 sequence is CASSLDLPYEQYF. CDR3 nucleotide sequence: TGTGCCAGCAGCTTGGACCTTCCCTACGAGCAGTACTTC.

This CDR3 is CASSLTSGRGYEQFF. CDR3 nucleotide sequence: TGTGCCAGCAGCCTTACTAGCGGGAGGGGCTATGAGCAGTTCTTC. The V call is TRBV6-1, the J call TRBJ2-1; the match to TRBD2 covers 13 bases. Trimming removed 6 bases from V and 8 bases from J; junction bases left unmatched: 7. The germline gives CDR1 MNHNS, CDR2 SASEGT. The CDR3 sequence is 15 residues long.

This clonotype was picked up a small number of times. The V gene is TRBV12-3 or TRBV12-4, the J gene TRBJ2-2, with 9 positions matching TRBD2. The V segment lost 7 bases and the J segment 1 base; nucleotides outside the gene matches: 4. The CDR3 has 15 residues. The CDR3 reads CASIETSGNTGELFF. CDR3 nucleotide sequence: TGTGCCAGCATCGAGACTAGCGGGAACACCGGGGAGCTGTTTTTT.

This chain connects TRBV6-6 to TRBJ2-1; 7 bases map to TRBD1. After removal of 0 bases from V and 7 bases from J, the junction contained 9 bases not matched to a gene. This CDR3 is 16 amino acids long. Looked up from germline, CDR1 is MNHNY and CDR2 is SVGAGI (reference sequence). The chain's CDR3 is CASSYSMDRWRNEQFF. The CDR3 bases are TGTGCCAGCAGTTACTCGATGGACAGGTGGCGGAATGAGCAGTTCTTC.

V gene TRBV7-9 combines with J gene TRBJ2-1; D unclear. The CDR3 spans 15 residues. V was pared by 7 bases and J by 1 base, with 14 bases between. CDR1 is SEHNR and CDR2 is FQNEAQ in the germline V gene (reference sequence). CDR3 DNA sequence: TGTGCCAGCAACCCCCTCAGTCATTCCTACAATGAGCAGTTCTTC. Translated: CASNPLSHSYNEQFF.

This clonotype was seen a handful of times. The V gene is TRBV7-2, the J gene TRBJ2-7; TRBD2 matches 15 bases. Trimming at V came to 1 base and at J to 2 bases, leaving 3 bases not matched to a gene. Germline values: CDR1 SGHTA, CDR2 FQGNSA. The CDR3 covers 17 residues. CDR3: CASSLGGLAGGTYEQYF. CDR3 nucleotide sequence: TGTGCCAGCAGCTTAGGAGGACTAGCGGGGGGGACCTACGAGCAGTACTTC.

This chain joins TRBV6-2 or TRBV6-3 and TRBJ2-5; no clear D gene. CDR1 MNHEY and CDR2 SVGEGT come from the germline V gene. The length of the CDR3 is 13 residues. The V gene lost 7 bases and the J gene lost 2 bases, with 11 bases spanning the gap. CDR3 loop: CASTVGQQETQYF. CDR3 sequence (DNA): TGTGCCAGCACGGTTGGTCAACAAGAGACCCAGTACTTC.

This clonotype appeared a few times. The chain links TRBV7-6 to TRBJ2-1, with 11 bases matching TRBD1. This CDR3 comprises 16 residues. The V and J ends lost 7 bases and 7 bases, in that order; junction bases with no gene match: 12. Per germline, CDR1 SGHVS and CDR2 FNYEAQ. The CDR3 here is CASTPGGQGALNEQFF. For the CDR3, the DNA is TGTGCCAGCACCCCCGGAGGACAGGGGGCCTTGAATGAGCAGTTCTTC.

The chain joins TRBV10-3 to TRBJ1-2; TRBD1 matches 7 bases. Germline V gene sequence: CDR1 ENHRY, CDR2 SYGVKD. V shed 8 bases, J shed 4 bases, and the junction held 10 bases outside the gene matches. The CDR3 runs to 14 residues. The DNA of the CDR3 is TGTGCCATCGGGGAGACAGGGTCTATCTATGGCTACACCTTC. Protein: CAIGETGSIYGYTF.

V usage is TRBV7-9 and J usage is TRBJ1-2; perhaps TRBD1 as D (5 bases). Germline V lookup: CDR1 SEHNR, CDR2 FQNEAQ (reference sequence). The CDR3 covers 14 residues. Trimming took 5 bases from V and 8 from J, leaving 18 bases between them. The CDR3 bases are TGTGCCAGCAGCCAGCCTCCGGCCGGGGCCGGCTACACCTTC. Its translation: CASSQPPAGAGYTF. The complete variable domain, with remaining parts taken from reference TRBV7-9 and TRBJ1-2, reads DTGVSQNPRHKITKRGQNVTFRCDPISEHNRLYWYRQTLGQGPEFLTYFQNEAQLEKSRLLSDRFSAERPKGSFSTLEIQRTEQGDSAMYLCASSQPPAGAGYTFGSGTRLTVV.

This chain connects TRBV4-1 to TRBJ1-1; 7 bases fit TRBD1. This CDR3 comprises 16 residues. Germline V gene sequence: CDR1 MGHRA, CDR2 YSYEKL. V shed 0 bases and J 8 bases; nucleotides not matched to a gene: 12. The DNA for the CDR3 is TGCGCCAGCAGCCAAGACCCCTCAGGGGGTCCCGAAGAAGCTTTCTTT. Its protein product is CASSQDPSGGPEEAFF.

The chain employs TRBV19 and TRBJ2-3; perhaps D is TRBD1 or TRBD2 (5 bases each). With 3 bases removed from V and 0 bases from J, the gap between germline ends came to 7 bases. Germline loops: CDR1 LNHDA, CDR2 SQIVND (reference sequence). The CDR3 has 14 residues. CDR3 in DNA: TGTGCCAGTAGTATTTGGGGGAGCACAGATACGCAGTATTTT. It translates to CASSIWGSTDTQYF.

This rearrangement joins TRBV28 to TRBJ2-7, with D tentatively TRBD2 (7 bases). The length of the CDR3 is 13 residues. V gave up 10 bases and J gave up 0 bases, with 13 bases separating them. Germline-derived CDR1 and CDR2 are MDHEN and SYDVKM. In nucleotides, the CDR3 is TGTGCCACCTTTAGGGGGGGCTCCTACGAGCAGTACTTC. It codes for CATFRGGSYEQYF.

The rearrangement uses TRBV20-1 and TRBJ1-4, with TRBD1 matching 9 bases. V was clipped by 1 base and J by 4 bases; unmatched bases: 7. CDR3 length: 16 amino acids. Germline V CDR1 and CDR2: DFQATT, SNEGSKA (reference sequence). CDR3 in DNA: TGCAGTGCTAGAGCCCGGACAGGGGAATATAATGAAAAACTGTTTTTT. Its translation is CSARARTGEYNEKLFF.

This chain uses TRBV5-6 with TRBJ2-6; D ambiguous. V was pared by 10 bases and J by 2 bases, with 4 bases between. Germline CDR1 and CDR2: SGHDT and YYEEEE. The CDR3 length is 11 residues. The DNA for the CDR3 is TGTGCCTCTGCTGGGGCCAACGTCCTGACTTTC. It yields the protein CASAGANVLTF. The whole variable domain, filled in from reference TRBV5-6 and TRBJ2-6, reads DAGVTQSPTHLIKTRGQQVTLRCSPKSGHDTVSWYQQALGQGPQFIFQYYEEEERQRGNFPDRFSGHQFPNYSSELNVNALLLGDSALYLCASAGANVLTFGAGSRLTVL.

The V and J genes are TRBV7-8 and TRBJ2-7, with TRBD1 matching 7 bases. This CDR3 region has 15 residues. From germline, CDR1 is SGHVS and CDR2 FQNEAQ. V lost 5 bases, J lost 0 bases, and 7 bases stayed unmatched. CDR3: CASSDRQGFSYEQYF. DNA for the CDR3: TGTGCCAGCAGCGACCGACAGGGTTTCTCCTACGAGCAGTACTTC.

The chain has TRBV11-2 and TRBJ2-5; TRBD2 might be the D (6 bases). CDR1 SGHAT and CDR2 FQNNGV come from the germline V gene. The CDR3 covers 15 residues. Trimming took 1 base from V and 4 from J, leaving 13 bases between them. Here the CDR3 DNA reads TGTGCCAGCAGCTTAGGTTCGGGAGCTCGAGAGACCCAGTACTTC. Translated, it gives CASSLGSGARETQYF.

In this sample, this clonotype turned up many times. The chain joins TRBV7-2 to TRBJ2-1; possible D gene TRBD2, 6 bases. In germline, CDR1 is SGHTA, CDR2 FQGNSA. The CDR3 spans 15 residues. Trimming removed 1 base from V and 4 bases from J, with 11 bases in between. CDR3 sequence: CASSLVPGVYNEQFF. The CDR3 coding sequence is TGTGCCAGCAGCTTAGTTCCGGGAGTGTACAATGAGCAGTTCTTC.

The chain joins TRBV6-5 to TRBJ2-7; tentative D call: TRBD1 (6 bases). CDR1 and CDR2 from the germline V gene are MNHEY and SVGAGI. This CDR3 has 14 amino acids. V was shortened by 6 bases and J by 2 bases, with 14 bases between the two germline ends. Here the CDR3 reads CASRYRAGTYEQYF. The CDR3 region has the DNA TGTGCCAGCAGGTACAGGGCCGGGACCTACGAGCAGTACTTC.

The rearrangement links TRBV12-3 or TRBV12-4 to TRBJ2-1; maybe TRBD1 (6 bases). The germline V and J ends were trimmed by 7 bases and 7 bases, with 20 bases remaining between them. CDR3 length: 15 residues. DNA of the CDR3: TGTGCCAGCACTTGGATGGGGACAACGGTTAATGAGCAGTTCTTC. This translates into CASTWMGTTVNEQFF.

The chain combines TRBV11-2 with TRBJ2-7; possible D gene TRBD1, 5 bases. Trimming stripped 1 base from V and 9 bases from J, with 7 bases between. Germline V gene data show CDR1 as SGHAT and CDR2 as FQNNGV. This CDR3 region has 11 residues. The CDR3 here is CASSLGTTQYF. CDR3 nucleotides: TGTGCCAGCAGCTTAGGGACAACGCAGTACTTC.

The genes are TRBV27 and TRBJ2-1; D is possibly TRBD1 (5 bases). The CDR3 sequence is 13 residues long. Germline loops: CDR1 MNHEY, CDR2 SMNVEV (reference sequence). Trimming cost V 5 bases and J 4 bases, with 9 bases left between them. The CDR3 sequence is CASSPNRYNEQFF. In DNA, the CDR3 is TGTGCCAGCAGTCCAAACAGGTACAATGAGCAGTTCTTC.

V usage is TRBV12-5 and J usage is TRBJ2-1; D perhaps matches TRBD2 (6 bases). The CDR3 covers 16 residues. Trimming removed 5 bases from V and 5 bases from J, with 19 bases in between. CDR1 and CDR2 from the germline V gene are LGHNT and FRNRAP. CDR3 loop: CASGLRPGLSNNEQFF. In DNA form, the CDR3 reads TGTGCTAGTGGTCTCCGGCCAGGACTATCCAACAATGAGCAGTTCTTC.

CDR3 amino acids: CASSLRTGGTLTEAFF. The CDR3 DNA follows: TGTGCCAGCAGTCTACGGACAGGGGGCACGTTAACTGAAGCTTTCTTT. The chain couples TRBV6-6 to TRBJ1-1, with TRBD1 matching over 11 bases. The germline V gene encodes CDR1 MNHNY and CDR2 SVGAGI (reference sequence). Losses at the gene ends were 5 bases for V and 5 bases for J; bases not matched to a gene: 10. This CDR3 is 16 amino acids long.